These 3 T cell receptor beta chains share one sample of origin, sequenced in a study of neurological immune-mediated disorders. TCRdb re-called the 5' RACE reads with MiXCR, one entry per CDR3 protein. The sample consists of tens of thousands of distinct CDR3 sequences, about an eighth of them appearing once. Specimen: PBMCs. These receptors were obtained from a man aged 55 to 70 in good health.

This clonotype has just one count. A read error may explain this, as a much larger clone is one base away. J is TRBJ2-1 and V is TRBV20-1; 12 nucleotides agree with TRBD1. This CDR3 region has 15 residues. V lost 7 bases, J lost 8 bases, and 12 bases stayed unmatched. Germline lookup yields CDR1 DFQATT and CDR2 SNEGSKA (reference sequence). For the CDR3, the DNA is TGCAGTGTTACATCCACGGGACAGGGGGCTTATGAGCAGTTCTTC. This codes for CSVTSTGQGAYEQFF.

This clonotype has at least ten counts. The chain couples TRBV5-1 to TRBJ2-2; TRBD1 is a possible D gene (6 bases). CDR1 and CDR2 (germline): SGHRS, YFSETQ. V was shortened by 4 bases and J by 5 bases, with 15 bases between the two germline ends. CDR3 length: 15 residues. DNA of the CDR3: TGCGCCAGCAGCCCAGACAGGACGGCGACCGGGGAGCTGTTTTTT. Translation: CASSPDRTATGELFF.

This clonotype showed up many times. The rearrangement joins TRBV12-3 or TRBV12-4 to TRBJ2-6; D unclear. The CDR3 runs 17 residues. V was shortened by 2 bases and J by 0 bases, with 11 bases between the two germline ends. CDR3 loop: CASSLRRSFSGANVLTF. In DNA form, the CDR3 reads TGTGCCAGCAGTTTACGCCGTTCCTTCTCTGGGGCCAACGTCCTGACTTTC.